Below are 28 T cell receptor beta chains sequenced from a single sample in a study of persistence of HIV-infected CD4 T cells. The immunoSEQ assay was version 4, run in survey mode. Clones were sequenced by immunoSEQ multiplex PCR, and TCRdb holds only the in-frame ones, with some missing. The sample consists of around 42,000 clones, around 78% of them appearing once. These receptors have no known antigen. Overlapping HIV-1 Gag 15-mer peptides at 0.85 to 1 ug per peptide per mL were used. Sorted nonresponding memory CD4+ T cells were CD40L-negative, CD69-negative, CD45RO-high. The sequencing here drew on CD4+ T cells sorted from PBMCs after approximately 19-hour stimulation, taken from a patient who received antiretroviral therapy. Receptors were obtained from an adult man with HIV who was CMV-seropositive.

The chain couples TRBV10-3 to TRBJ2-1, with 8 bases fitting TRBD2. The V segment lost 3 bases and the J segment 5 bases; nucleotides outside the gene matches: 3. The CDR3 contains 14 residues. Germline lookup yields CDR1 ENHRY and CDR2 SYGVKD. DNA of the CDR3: TGTGCCATCAGTGACGGGAGGGCCAACAATGAGCAGTTCTTC. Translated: CAISDGRANNEQFF.

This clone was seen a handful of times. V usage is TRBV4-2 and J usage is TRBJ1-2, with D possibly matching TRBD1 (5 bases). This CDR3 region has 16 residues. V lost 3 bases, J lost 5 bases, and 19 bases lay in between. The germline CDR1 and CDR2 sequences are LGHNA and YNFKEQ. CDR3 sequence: CASSQTRDLSKYGYTF. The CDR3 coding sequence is TGTGCCAGCAGCCAGACCCGGGACCTTTCGAAGTATGGCTACACCTTC.

The DNA of the CDR3 is TGTGCCAGCAGTGCCCTCGGACAGGGGACCTATGGCTACACCTTC. Its protein is CASSALGQGTYGYTF. The V call is TRBV25-1, the J call TRBJ1-2; 9 bases match TRBD1. V gave up 4 bases and J gave up 4 bases; unmatched junction bases: 7. This CDR3 contains 15 residues. CDR1 is MGHDK and CDR2 is SYGVNS in the germline V gene.

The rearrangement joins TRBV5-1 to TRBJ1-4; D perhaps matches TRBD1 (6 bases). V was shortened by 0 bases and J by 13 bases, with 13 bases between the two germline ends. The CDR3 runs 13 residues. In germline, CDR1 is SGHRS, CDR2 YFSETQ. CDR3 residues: CASSLEPGALLFF. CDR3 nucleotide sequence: TGCGCCAGCAGCTTGGAGCCAGGGGCATTACTGTTTTTT.

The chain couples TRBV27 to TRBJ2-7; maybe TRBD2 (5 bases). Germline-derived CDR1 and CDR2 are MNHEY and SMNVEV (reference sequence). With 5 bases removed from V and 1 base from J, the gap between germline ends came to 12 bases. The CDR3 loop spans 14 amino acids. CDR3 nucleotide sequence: TGTGCCAGCAGTCCCTGGACTCTTTCCTACGAGCAGTACTTC. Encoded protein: CASSPWTLSYEQYF.

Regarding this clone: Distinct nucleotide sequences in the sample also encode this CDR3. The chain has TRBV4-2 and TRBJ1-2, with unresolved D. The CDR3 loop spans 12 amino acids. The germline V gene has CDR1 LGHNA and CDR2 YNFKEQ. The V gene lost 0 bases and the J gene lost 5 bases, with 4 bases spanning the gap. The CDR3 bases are TGTGCCAGCAGCCAAGATAGGTATGGCTACACCTTC. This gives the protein CASSQDRYGYTF.

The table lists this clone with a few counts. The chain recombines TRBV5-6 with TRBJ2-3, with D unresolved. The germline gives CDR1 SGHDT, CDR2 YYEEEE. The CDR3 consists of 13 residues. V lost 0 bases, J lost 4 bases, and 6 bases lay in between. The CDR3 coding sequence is TGTGCCAGCAGCTTGGTTACCGCAGATACGCAGTATTTT. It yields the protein CASSLVTADTQYF.

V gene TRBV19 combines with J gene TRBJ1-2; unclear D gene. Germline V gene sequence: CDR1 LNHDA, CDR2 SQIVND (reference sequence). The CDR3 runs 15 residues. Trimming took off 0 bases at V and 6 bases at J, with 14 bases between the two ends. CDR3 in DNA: TGTGCCAGTAGTATAGATTACAGTCGTAAGGATGGCTACACCTTC. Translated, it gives CASSIDYSRKDGYTF. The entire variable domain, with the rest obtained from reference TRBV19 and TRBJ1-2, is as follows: DGGITQSPKYLFRKEGQNVTLSCEQNLNHDAMYWYRQDPGQGLRLIYYSQIVNDFQKGDIAEGYSVSREKKESFPLTVTSAQKNPTAFYLCASSIDYSRKDGYTFGSGTRLTVV.

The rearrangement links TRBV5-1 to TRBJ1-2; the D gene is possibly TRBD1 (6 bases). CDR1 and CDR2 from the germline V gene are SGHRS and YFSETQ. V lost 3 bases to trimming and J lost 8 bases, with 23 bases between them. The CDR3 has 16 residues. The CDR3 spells CASSSWTGGAEGGYTF. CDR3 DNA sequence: TGCGCCAGCAGCTCCTGGACCGGGGGCGCTGAGGGGGGCTACACCTTC. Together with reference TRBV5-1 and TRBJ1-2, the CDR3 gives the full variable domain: KAGVTQTPRYLIKTRGQQVTLSCSPISGHRSVSWYQQTPGQGLQFLFEYFSETQRNKGNFPGRFSGRQFSNSRSEMNVSTLELGDSALYLCASSSWTGGAEGGYTFGSGTRLTVV.

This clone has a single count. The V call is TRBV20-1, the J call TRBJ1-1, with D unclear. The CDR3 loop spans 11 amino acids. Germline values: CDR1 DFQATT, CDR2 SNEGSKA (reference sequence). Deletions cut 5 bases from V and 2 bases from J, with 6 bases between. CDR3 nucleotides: TGCAGTGCTCGACCTAACACTGAAGCTTTCTTT. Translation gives CSARPNTEAFF.

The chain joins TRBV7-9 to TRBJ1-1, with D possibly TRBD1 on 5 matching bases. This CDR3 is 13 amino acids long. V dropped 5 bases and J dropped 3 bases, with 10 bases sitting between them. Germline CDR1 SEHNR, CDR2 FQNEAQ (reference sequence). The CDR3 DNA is TGTGCCAGCAGCCCAGGGATAGACACTGAAGCTTTCTTT. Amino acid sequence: CASSPGIDTEAFF.

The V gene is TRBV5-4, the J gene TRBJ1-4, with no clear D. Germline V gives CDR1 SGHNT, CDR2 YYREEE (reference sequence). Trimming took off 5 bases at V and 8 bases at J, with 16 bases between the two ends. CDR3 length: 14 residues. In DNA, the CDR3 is TGTGCCAGCAGTTATGGAACCCGCGGGGAAAAACTGTTTTTT. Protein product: CASSYGTRGEKLFF.

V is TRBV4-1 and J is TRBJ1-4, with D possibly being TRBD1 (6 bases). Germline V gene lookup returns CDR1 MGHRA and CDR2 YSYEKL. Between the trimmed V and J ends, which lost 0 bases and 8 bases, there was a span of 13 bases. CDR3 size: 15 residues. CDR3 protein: CASSQEGALGEKLFF. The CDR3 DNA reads TGCGCCAGCAGCCAAGAGGGGGCATTAGGGGAAAAACTGTTTTTT.

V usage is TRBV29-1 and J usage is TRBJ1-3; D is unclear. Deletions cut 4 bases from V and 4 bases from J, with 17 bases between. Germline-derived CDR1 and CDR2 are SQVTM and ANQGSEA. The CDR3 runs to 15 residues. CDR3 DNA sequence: TGCAGCGTTGTCGGCCCCCCACACGTGGGAAACACCATATATTTT. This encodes CSVVGPPHVGNTIYF. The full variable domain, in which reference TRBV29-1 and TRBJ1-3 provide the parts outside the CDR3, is SAVISQKPSRDICQRGTSLTIQCQVDSQVTMMFWYRQQPGQSLTLIATANQGSEATYESGFVIDKFPISRPNLTFSTLTVSNMSPEDSSIYLCSVVGPPHVGNTIYFGEGSWLTVV.

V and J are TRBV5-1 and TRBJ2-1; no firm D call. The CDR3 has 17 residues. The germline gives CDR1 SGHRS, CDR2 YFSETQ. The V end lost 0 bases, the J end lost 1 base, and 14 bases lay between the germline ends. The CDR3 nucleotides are TGCGCCAGCAGCTTGGAATCGCGGCCGCTATCCTACAATGAGCAGTTCTTC. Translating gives CASSLESRPLSYNEQFF.

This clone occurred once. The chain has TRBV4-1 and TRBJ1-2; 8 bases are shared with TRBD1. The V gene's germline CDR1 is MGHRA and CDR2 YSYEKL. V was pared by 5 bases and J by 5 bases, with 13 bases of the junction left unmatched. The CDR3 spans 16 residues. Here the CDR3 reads CASSDSLGQGVYGYTF. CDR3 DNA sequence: TGCGCCAGCAGCGATAGTCTTGGACAGGGCGTGTATGGCTACACCTTC.

CDR3 bases: TGCGCCAGCAGCAGGACACGGACAGGGGGGACAGAGACCCAGTACTTC. Encoded protein: CASSRTRTGGTETQYF. The V gene is TRBV5-1, the J gene TRBJ2-5; 10 nucleotides match TRBD1. CDR3 length equals 16 residues. V dropped 4 bases and J dropped 4; count of bases not matched to a gene: 10. Germline V lookup: CDR1 SGHRS, CDR2 YFSETQ.

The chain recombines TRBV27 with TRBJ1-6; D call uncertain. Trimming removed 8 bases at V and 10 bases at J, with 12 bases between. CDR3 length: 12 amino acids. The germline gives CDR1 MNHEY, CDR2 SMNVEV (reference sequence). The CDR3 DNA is TGTGCCAGCGGCAGCCTCGGATCACCCCTCCACTTT. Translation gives CASGSLGSPLHF.

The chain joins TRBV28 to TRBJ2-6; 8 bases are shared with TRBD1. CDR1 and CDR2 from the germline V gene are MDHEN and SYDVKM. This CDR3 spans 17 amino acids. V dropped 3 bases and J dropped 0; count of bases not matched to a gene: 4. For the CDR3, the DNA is TGTGCCAGCAGTTTTTTAGGGACAGGCTCTGGGGCCAACGTCCTGACTTTC. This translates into CASSFLGTGSGANVLTF.

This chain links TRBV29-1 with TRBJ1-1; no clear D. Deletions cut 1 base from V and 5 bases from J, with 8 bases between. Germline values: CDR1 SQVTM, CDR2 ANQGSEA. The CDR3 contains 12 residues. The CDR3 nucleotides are TGCAGCGTTGAAGGGGTCATTACTGAAGCTTTCTTT. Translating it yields CSVEGVITEAFF.

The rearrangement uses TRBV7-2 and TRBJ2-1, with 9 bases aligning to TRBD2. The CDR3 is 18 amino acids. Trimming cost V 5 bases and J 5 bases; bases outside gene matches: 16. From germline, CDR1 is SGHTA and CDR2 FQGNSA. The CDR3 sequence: CASSRNPFSGRAHNEQFF. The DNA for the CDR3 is TGTGCCAGCAGCCGGAACCCCTTTAGCGGGAGAGCTCACAATGAGCAGTTCTTC.

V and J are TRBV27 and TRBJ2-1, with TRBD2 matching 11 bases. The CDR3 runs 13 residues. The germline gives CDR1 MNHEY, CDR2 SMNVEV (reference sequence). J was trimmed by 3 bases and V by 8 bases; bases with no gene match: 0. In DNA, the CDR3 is TGTGCCAGCGGGACTAGCGGCTACAATGAGCAGTTCTTC. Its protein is CASGTSGYNEQFF.

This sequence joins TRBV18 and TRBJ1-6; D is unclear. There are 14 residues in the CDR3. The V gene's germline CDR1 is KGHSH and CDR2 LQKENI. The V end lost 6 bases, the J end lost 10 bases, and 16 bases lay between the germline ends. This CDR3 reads CASSLVGDSSPLHF. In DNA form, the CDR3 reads TGTGCCAGCTCCCTCGTTGGGGATAGCTCACCCCTCCACTTT.

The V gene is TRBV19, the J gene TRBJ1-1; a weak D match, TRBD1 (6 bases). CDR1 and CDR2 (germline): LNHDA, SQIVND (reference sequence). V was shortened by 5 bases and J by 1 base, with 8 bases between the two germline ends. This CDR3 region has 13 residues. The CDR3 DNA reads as TGTGCCAGTAGTGAAGGGGGGAACACTGAAGCTTTCTTT. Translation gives CASSEGGNTEAFF.

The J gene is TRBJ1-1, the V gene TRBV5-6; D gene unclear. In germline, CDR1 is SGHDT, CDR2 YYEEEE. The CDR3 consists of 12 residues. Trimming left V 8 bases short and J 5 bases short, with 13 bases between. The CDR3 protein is CASSLRGTEAFF. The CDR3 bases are TGTGCCAGTTCCCTGCGGGGTACTGAAGCTTTCTTT.

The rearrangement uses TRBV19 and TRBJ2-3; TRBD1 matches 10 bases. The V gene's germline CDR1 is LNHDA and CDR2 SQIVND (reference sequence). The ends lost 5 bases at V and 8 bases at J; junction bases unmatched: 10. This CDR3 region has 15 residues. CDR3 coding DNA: TGTGCCAGTAGTCCCTCGACAGGGGGCTCTGCTACGCAGTATTTT. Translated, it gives CASSPSTGGSATQYF.

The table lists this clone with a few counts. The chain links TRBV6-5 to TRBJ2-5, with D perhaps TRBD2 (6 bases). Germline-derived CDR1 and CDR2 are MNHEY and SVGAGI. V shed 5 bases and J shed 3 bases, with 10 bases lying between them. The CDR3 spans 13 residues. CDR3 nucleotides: TGTGCCAGCAGTCGGGAGCCCGAAGAGACCCAGTACTTC. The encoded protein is CASSREPEETQYF.

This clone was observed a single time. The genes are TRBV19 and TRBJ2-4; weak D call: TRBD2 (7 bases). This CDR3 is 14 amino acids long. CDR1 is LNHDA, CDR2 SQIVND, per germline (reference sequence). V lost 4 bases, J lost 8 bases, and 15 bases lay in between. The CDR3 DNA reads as TGTGCCAGTAGTACTAGGGGGGGTAATTACATTCAGTACTTC. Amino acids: CASSTRGGNYIQYF.